The 14 T cell receptor beta chains given below trace back to one sample, sequenced in a study of human T cells and chemical hapten exposure. Time point described: patch test 3, about 24 weeks after DPC sensitization. Treatment given: therapeutic diphenylcyclopropenone sensitization with weekly scalp DPC. TCRdb reprocessed the RACE reads via MiXCR and lists one record per CDR3 protein. The table lists just under 60,000 distinct CDR3 sequences, roughly an eighth of them singletons. The sequencing used whole blood, collected in connection with sensitization to the hapten diphenylcyclopropenone (DPC). These receptors were obtained from a man younger than 40 with alopecia areata. Some clones in this sample may be carry-over from other donors' samples.

This clonotype was counted many times. The V gene is TRBV2, the J gene TRBJ1-2, with TRBD1 matching over 8 bases. With V trimmed by 8 bases and J by 2 bases, 7 bases remained unmatched. CDR1 and CDR2 (germline): SNHLY, FYNNEI. The CDR3 consists of 14 residues. The CDR3 DNA reads as TGTGCCAGCCGCGGACAGGGCAGGAACTATGGCTACACCTTC. Translation: CASRGQGRNYGYTF.

This clonotype has just a few counts. This chain joins TRBV6-5 and TRBJ1-2; TRBD1 agrees at 7 bases. The germline gives CDR1 MNHEY, CDR2 SVGAGI. Trimming removed 6 bases from V and 8 bases from J; junction bases left unmatched: 12. The CDR3 spans 14 residues. CDR3 coding DNA: TGTGCCAGCAGAACGACTTGGACAGGCTACGGCTACACCTTC. Amino acids: CASRTTWTGYGYTF.

The table lists this clonotype with many counts. V and J are TRBV29-1 and TRBJ1-1; D not resolved. The CDR3 totals 13 residues. V lost 4 bases and J 1 base, leaving 10 bases between the germline ends. Looked up from germline, CDR1 is SQVTM and CDR2 is ANQGSEA. CDR3 in amino acids: CSVVRWQNTEAFF. The CDR3 DNA follows: TGCAGCGTTGTTCGGTGGCAGAACACTGAAGCTTTCTTT.

This clonotype was counted many times. The J gene is TRBJ1-4, the V gene TRBV6-5, with TRBD1 matching 7 bases. With 3 bases clipped from V and 1 base from J, the junction kept 2 bases outside the gene matches. Germline CDR1 is MNHEY and CDR2 is SVGAGI. The CDR3 has 15 amino acids. In DNA, the CDR3 is TGTGCCAGCAGTTATCAGGGGGTAACTAATGAAAAACTGTTTTTT. This translates into CASSYQGVTNEKLFF.

The chain carries TRBV6-5 and TRBJ1-1; D ambiguous. Germline assignment: CDR1 MNHEY and CDR2 SVGAGI. This CDR3 has 11 amino acids. V was trimmed by 8 bases and J by 11 bases, leaving 15 bases between them. CDR3 nucleotides: TGTGCCAGCCTAAGAGGTGGGGTGGCTTTCTTT. This encodes CASLRGGVAFF.

This clonotype appeared many times. The rearrangement links TRBV6-4 to TRBJ1-5; tentatively, D is TRBD1 (5 bases). With 3 bases removed from V and 7 bases from J, the gap between germline ends came to 19 bases. Per the germline V gene, CDR1 is MRHNA and CDR2 is SNTAGT. CDR3 size: 16 residues. The CDR3 loop is CASSEAQGTVGQPQHF. The CDR3 coding sequence is TGTGCCAGCAGTGAGGCTCAGGGCACCGTCGGGCAGCCCCAGCATTTT.

The sample holds many counts of this clonotype. The chain links TRBV11-2 to TRBJ1-1, with TRBD1 as a possible D gene (6 bases). The length of the CDR3 is 15 residues. Deletions cut 0 bases from V and 4 bases from J, with 12 bases between. Germline lookup yields CDR1 SGHAT and CDR2 FQNNGV. In DNA, the CDR3 is TGTGCCAGCAGCTTAGACCCAGGGGATCGCACTGAAGCTTTCTTT. Translation: CASSLDPGDRTEAFF.

This clonotype was recorded only once. V is TRBV9 and J is TRBJ1-1; D is possibly TRBD1 (5 bases). Trimming shortened V by 2 bases and J by 4 bases, and 9 bases separated the two germline ends. The CDR3 covers 13 residues. Germline-derived CDR1 and CDR2 are SGDLS and YYNGEE. The CDR3 bases are TGTGCCAGCAGCGTGGGACCTACCACTGAAGCTTTCTTT. Translation gives CASSVGPTTEAFF.

A few counts support this clonotype. The V and J genes are TRBV29-1 and TRBJ1-2, with D perhaps TRBD1 (5 bases). This CDR3 has 12 amino acids. Trimming left V 4 bases short and J 8 bases short, with 14 bases between. In germline, CDR1 is SQVTM, CDR2 ANQGSEA. CDR3 region: CSVVTQGVGYTF. The DNA for the CDR3 is TGCAGCGTTGTGACGCAGGGTGTCGGCTACACCTTC. The entire variable domain, with the rest obtained from reference TRBV29-1 and TRBJ1-2, is as follows: SAVISQKPSRDICQRGTSLTIQCQVDSQVTMMFWYRQQPGQSLTLIATANQGSEATYESGFVIDKFPISRPNLTFSTLTVSNMSPEDSSIYLCSVVTQGVGYTFGSGTRLTVV.

This clonotype occurred a few times. This sequence joins TRBV4-3 and TRBJ2-3; 12 positions match TRBD2. The CDR3 is 15 amino acids. Unmatched junction bases numbered 3, after V lost 2 bases and J lost 6 bases. Per the germline V gene, CDR1 is LGHNA and CDR2 is YSLEER. DNA of the CDR3: TGCGCCAGCAGCCAACTAGCGGGGGGGCGGGATACGCAGTATTTT. Translation gives CASSQLAGGRDTQYF.

This clonotype came up a few times. V is TRBV3-1 and J is TRBJ1-1; weak D call: TRBD1 (6 bases). Germline V gene data show CDR1 as LGHDT and CDR2 as YNNKEL (reference sequence). The CDR3 spans 15 residues. V was trimmed by 2 bases and J by 5 bases, leaving 15 bases between them. The CDR3 region is CASSQLHGGWTEAFF. The CDR3 DNA reads TGTGCCAGCAGCCAACTCCACGGGGGCTGGACTGAAGCTTTCTTT.

By sample fraction, this clonotype is medium-sized (0.01 to 0.1%). The DNA for the CDR3 is TGTGCCACCAGTGAACCTCAGGATACCGGGGAGCTGTTTTTT. The encoded protein is CATSEPQDTGELFF. J is TRBJ2-2 and V is TRBV24-1; D is unclear. The CDR3 is 14 amino acids. The V and J ends lost 4 bases and 5 bases respectively, with 10 bases between them. Germline CDR1 reads KGHDR; CDR2 reads SFDVKD.

A few counts support this clonotype. The chain employs TRBV7-2 and TRBJ2-3, with D possibly being TRBD1 (5 bases). V was trimmed by 6 bases and J by 4 bases, leaving 8 bases between them. CDR1 is SGHTA, CDR2 FQGNSA, per germline. This CDR3 is built from 12 residues. The CDR3 sequence: CASRPGPDTQYF. The DNA for the CDR3 is TGTGCCAGCAGGCCAGGGCCAGATACGCAGTATTTT.

This clonotype has a handful of counts. The chain carries TRBV7-2 and TRBJ1-1; TRBD1 agrees at 10 bases. V was clipped by 5 bases and J by 7 bases; unmatched bases: 7. The germline V gene encodes CDR1 SGHTA and CDR2 FQGNSA. CDR3 size: 14 residues. The DNA for the CDR3 is TGTGCCAGCAGCCCTGACAGGGGGCGTGATGAAGCTTTCTTT. Its protein is CASSPDRGRDEAFF.